Each of the 9 T cell receptor beta chains below was sequenced from the same sample in a study of Ad26.COV2.S vaccination and SARS-CoV-2 variants (dated by TCRdb to the early 2020s). This sample's treatment or condition label indicates: roughly 18 received Ad26.COV2.S at low or high dose, single or two shots; about 5 received placebo; per-sample allocation not given. Repertoires of vaccine and placebo recipients were sequenced from samples collected on day 63 after the first injection. The method behind the library was the immunoSEQ multiplex PCR assay. Sourced from immuneACCESS, this table was stored by TCRdb with only in-frame sequences that have V and J called. A share of the clones is absent; for the studies checked, an unresolved V gene accounts for under half, and the remainder has no known explanation. For this sample there are nearly 400,000 clones; 70% to 90% appear just once. Over 1.5% of the sample comes from the top ten.

The source material was peripheral blood, sampled in a trial of Ad26.COV2.S vaccine versus placebo. The receptors shown here come from a person aged 18-60 years who received the Ad26.COV2.S COVID-19 vaccine or a placebo.

This chain uses TRBV6-5 with TRBJ2-3; tentatively, D is TRBD2 (5 bases). Trimming removed 4 bases from V and 1 base from J, with 15 bases in between. CDR3 length: 16 residues. Germline CDR1 is MNHEY and CDR2 is SVGAGI. CDR3 sequence: CASSSRPGLGTDTQYF. CDR3 DNA sequence: TGTGCCAGCAGTTCCCGACCGGGATTGGGCACAGATACGCAGTATTTT.

This chain joins TRBV2 and TRBJ2-7; 15 bases line up with TRBD2. CDR3 length: 16 amino acids. V was pared by 6 bases and J by 4 bases, with 7 bases of the junction left unmatched. The germline V gene has CDR1 SNHLY and CDR2 FYNNEI. CDR3 in amino acids: CASSKGLAGGGYEQYF. CDR3 bases: TGTGCCAGCAGCAAGGGACTAGCGGGAGGAGGGTACGAGCAGTACTTC. Full variable domain (remainder filled in from reference TRBV2 and TRBJ2-7): EPEVTQTPSHQVTQMGQEVILRCVPISNHLYFYWYRQILGQKVEFLVSFYNNEISEKSEIFDDQFSVERPDGSNFTLKIRSTKLEDSAMYFCASSKGLAGGGYEQYFGPGTRLTVT.

The rearrangement uses TRBV30 and TRBJ1-2; the match to TRBD1 covers 8 bases. V lost 4 bases and J lost 7; bases outside the gene matches: 5. Germline CDR1 is GTSNPN and CDR2 is SVGIG (reference sequence). The CDR3 has 12 residues. The CDR3: CAWTGGGGGYTF. The CDR3 nucleotides read TGTGCCTGGACAGGGGGCGGAGGTGGCTACACCTTC.

The CDR3 spells CASTSDGGTSYEQYF. Here the CDR3 DNA reads TGTGCCAGCACCTCGGATGGGGGCACCTCCTACGAGCAGTACTTC. The V call is TRBV7-2, the J call TRBJ2-7; D is perhaps TRBD1 (6 bases). Between the trimmed V and J ends, which lost 7 bases and 0 bases, there was a span of 16 bases. CDR3 length: 15 residues. Looked up from germline, CDR1 is SGHTA and CDR2 is FQGNSA.

The rearrangement joins TRBV30 to TRBJ2-7; TRBD1 matches at 9 bases. Germline CDR1 GTSNPN, CDR2 SVGIG (reference sequence). V was clipped by 0 bases and J by 3 bases; unmatched bases: 3. CDR3 size: 14 residues. CDR3 sequence (DNA): TGTGCCTGGAGTGTACCGGACAGGGGCTACGAGCAGTACTTC. As protein: CAWSVPDRGYEQYF.

The V call is TRBV19, the J call TRBJ1-1; D might be TRBD1 (5 bases). The CDR3 consists of 14 residues. V lost 2 bases and J 1 base, leaving 8 bases between the germline ends. Germline lookup yields CDR1 LNHDA and CDR2 SQIVND (reference sequence). CDR3 in amino acids: CASSISGWNTEAFF. CDR3 nucleotides: TGTGCCAGTAGTATATCAGGGTGGAACACTGAAGCTTTCTTT.

V usage is TRBV6-5 and J usage is TRBJ2-1; 8 nucleotides line up with TRBD2. The germline gives CDR1 MNHEY, CDR2 SVGAGI. The CDR3 is 14 amino acids. Trimming cost V 6 bases and J 4 bases; bases outside gene matches: 5. CDR3 region: CASRLAGQYNEQFF. As DNA, the CDR3 is TGTGCCAGCAGATTAGCGGGGCAATACAATGAGCAGTTCTTC.

This chain uses TRBV5-4 with TRBJ2-6, with unresolved D. The CDR3 runs to 15 residues. Trimming removed 6 bases at V and 4 bases at J, with 14 bases between. Germline CDR1 is SGHNT and CDR2 is YYREEE (reference sequence). CDR3 protein: CASIFGPPGANVLTF. The CDR3 DNA is TGTGCCAGCATCTTCGGCCCTCCCGGGGCCAACGTCCTGACTTTC.

Comment on this clone: The identical CDR3 is also encoded by other nucleotide sequences in the sample. The rearrangement uses TRBV19 and TRBJ1-2, with D possibly matching TRBD1 (6 bases). Trimming took off 6 bases at V and 5 bases at J, with 10 bases between the two ends. Germline V gene data show CDR1 as LNHDA and CDR2 as SQIVND (reference sequence). The CDR3 loop spans 12 amino acids. The CDR3 region is CASSLTGYGYTF. DNA of the CDR3: TGTGCCAGTAGCCTTACAGGGTATGGCTACACCTTC.